The following is a T cell receptor beta chain sequence with its context. The antigen remains undetermined. The method was immunoSEQ multiplex PCR; TCRdb's version includes in-frame clones alone and lacks a portion of them. The data contain fewer than 120,000 clones, about four fifths of them singletons. This specimen belongs to a study of T cell responses to AZD1222 COVID-19 vaccine. Study-wide results and caveats: Spike-specific TCR repertoires showed rising breadth and depth after two AZD1222 doses. Repertoire sampling was restricted to post-peak T cell response timepoints.

V was clipped by 2 bases and J by 2 bases, with 10 bases between them. CDR1 is MDHEN and CDR2 is SYDVKM in the germline V gene. This CDR3 has 14 residues. This receptor was identified in an adult in good health. Sequences were derived from peripheral blood, sampled on day 0 of AZD1222 vaccination. The chain is built from TRBV28 and TRBJ2-7; possibly TRBD1 or TRBD2 for D (5 bases each). Here the CDR3 reads CASSLGGPAYEQYF. CDR3 DNA sequence: TGTGCCAGCAGTTTAGGGGGACCCGCCTACGAGCAGTACTTC.